Listed below are T cell receptor beta chains from one sample, sequenced in a study of control samples from healthy donors and cancer patients. Sequencing used immunoSEQ multiplex PCR; TCRdb keeps in-frame clones, though not all of them. The data hold some 77,000 clones, with about 89% observed a single time. Sequencing was done on a sample of blood. The receptors were sampled from an older woman in good health. The CDR3 runs from the conserved cysteine through the conserved F or W. D genes are given only for firm matches. The size entry is marked missing in some rows and otherwise reads once, few, many or a size class.

V gene	CDR3 length	J gene	D gene	clone size	CDR3 protein	CDR3 DNA
TRBV6-6	16	TRBJ1-3	-	-	CASSYATQGGGNTIYF	TGTGCCAGCAGTTACGCCACCCAGGGAGGGGGAAACACCATATATTTT
TRBV12-3/TRBV12-4	12	TRBJ1-5	-	once	CASSLVGQPQHF	TGTGCCAGCAGCCTTGTCGGTCAGCCCCAGCATTTT
TRBV11-2	15	TRBJ2-5	-	-	CASSRGGNVQETQYF	TGTGCCAGCAGCCGTGGGGGGAACGTTCAAGAGACCCAGTACTTC
TRBV7-9	14	TRBJ2-2	-	-	CASSLDRTIGELFF	TGTGCCAGCAGCTTAGACAGGACGATCGGGGAGCTGTTTTTT
TRBV10-3	13	TRBJ2-3	TRBD2	-	CAIGLAGGDTQYF	TGTGCCATCGGACTAGCGGGAGGAGATACGCAGTATTTT
TRBV30	13	TRBJ1-6	TRBD1	-	CAWAGTGTSPLHF	TGTGCCTGGGCCGGGACAGGGACCTCACCCCTCCACTTT
TRBV2	13	TRBJ1-4	-	-	CASKITENEKLFF	TGTGCCAGCAAGATAACAGAGAATGAAAAACTGTTTTTT
TRBV5-1	15	TRBJ1-3	-	-	CASSRAGAAGNTIYF	TGCGCCAGCAGCCGAGCGGGGGCGGCTGGAAACACCATATATTTT
TRBV4-1	17	TRBJ2-3	-	-	CASSQVSGGRFSDTQYF	TGCGCCAGCAGCCAAGTTTCGGGGGGCCGTTTTTCAGATACGCAGTATTTT
TRBV7-3	15	TRBJ2-1	TRBD1	once	CASSFGQGSYYEQFF	TGTGCCAGCAGCTTCGGACAGGGTTCTTACTATGAGCAGTTCTTC
TRBV7-9	13	TRBJ2-3	-	-	CASSLASGDTQYF	TGTGCCAGCAGCTTAGCGAGTGGGGATACGCAGTATTTT
TRBV4-1	16	TRBJ1-4	TRBD1	-	CASSQPYRGTNEKLFF	TGCGCCAGCAGCCAACCCTACAGGGGAACTAATGAAAAACTGTTTTTT
TRBV15	15	TRBJ1-1	-	-	CATSRTSLLNTEAFF	TGTGCCACCAGCAGAACGTCACTTCTGAACACTGAAGCTTTCTTT
TRBV9	16	TRBJ1-3	TRBD1	-	CASGKGQAMTGNTIYF	TGTGCCAGCGGAAAAGGACAGGCCATGACTGGAAACACCATATATTTT
TRBV7-7	15	TRBJ2-5	-	once	CASSLMQGSQETQYF	TGTGCCAGCAGCTTAATGCAGGGATCCCAAGAGACCCAGTACTTC
TRBV28	17	TRBJ2-3	-	-	CASSDTWDKSSTDTQYF	TGTGCCAGCAGTGACACCTGGGACAAATCTAGCACAGATACGCAGTATTTT
TRBV6-5	12	TRBJ1-2	-	-	CASRQGSYGYTF	TGTGCCAGCAGACAGGGTAGCTATGGCTACACCTTC
TRBV30	15	TRBJ1-3	-	-	CAWTFVRGAGNTIYF	TGTGCCTGGACGTTTGTGCGAGGGGCTGGAAACACCATATATTTT
TRBV4-3	14	TRBJ2-7	TRBD1	-	CASSQGTGKYEQYF	TGCGCCAGCAGCCAAGGGACAGGGAAGTACGAGCAGTACTTC
TRBV11-1	15	TRBJ1-1	TRBD1	-	CASSPRDSIYTEAFF	TGTGCCAGCAGCCCCCGGGACAGTATTTACACTGAAGCTTTCTTT
TRBV7-2	18	TRBJ2-7	TRBD2	once	CASSFLPAASGSVYEQYF	TGTGCCAGCAGCTTTCTCCCCGCCGCTAGCGGGAGTGTCTACGAGCAGTACTTC
TRBV30	15	TRBJ1-1	-	-	CAWSGRLNLDTEAFF	TGTGCCTGGAGTGGGCGACTTAATTTGGACACTGAAGCTTTCTTT
TRBV4-2	16	TRBJ1-5	TRBD1	once	CASSREQGASNQPQHF	TGTGCCAGCAGCCGGGAACAGGGGGCCAGCAATCAGCCCCAGCATTTT
TRBV18	14	TRBJ2-7	TRBD1	-	CASSPRDSSYEQYF	TGTGCCAGCTCACCACGGGACAGCTCCTACGAGCAGTACTTC
TRBV11-1	16	TRBJ2-1	TRBD2	-	CASSSTRLADYNEQFF	TGTGCCAGCAGCTCGACCCGACTAGCAGACTACAATGAGCAGTTCTTC
TRBV6-5	13	TRBJ1-2	-	-	CASSSAGAYGYTF	TGTGCCAGCAGTTCGGCAGGGGCCTATGGCTACACCTTC
TRBV3-1/TRBV3-2	13	TRBJ2-1	-	-	CASSQEDYNEQFF	TGTGCCAGCAGCCAAGAAGATTACAATGAGCAGTTCTTC
TRBV14	15	TRBJ1-2	TRBD1	-	CASSPRQGGVYGYTF	TGTGCCAGCAGCCCTCGACAGGGAGGCGTCTATGGCTACACCTTC
TRBV19	15	TRBJ2-4	TRBD2	-	CASSNSGSWKNIQYF	TGTGCCAGTAGTAACAGCGGGAGCTGGAAAAACATTCAGTACTTC
TRBV19	15	TRBJ2-7	-	-	CASSILFGQGYEQYF	-
TRBV11-3	16	TRBJ1-1	TRBD1	-	CASSIRQGLVKTEAFF	TGTGCCAGCAGCATTCGACAGGGGTTGGTGAAAACTGAAGCTTTCTTT
TRBV5-8	15	TRBJ1-2	TRBD1	-	CASSPETGKNYGYTF	TGTGCCAGCAGCCCAGAGACAGGGAAAAACTATGGCTACACCTTC
TRBV30	13	TRBJ1-2	-	-	CAWRMQENYGYTF	TGTGCCTGGAGGATGCAGGAGAACTATGGCTACACCTTC
TRBV7-8	15	TRBJ1-5	-	-	CASSPGRDSNQPQHF	TGTGCCAGCAGCCCGGGCCGAGACAGCAATCAGCCCCAGCATTTT
TRBV6-6	13	TRBJ2-7	TRBD1	-	CASSPGTGGEQYF	TGTGCCAGCAGCCCCGGGACAGGTGGAGAGCAGTACTTC
TRBV15	16	TRBJ2-3	-	-	CATSREGQTSTDTQYF	TGTGCCACCAGCAGAGAGGGACAAACTAGCACAGATACGCAGTATTTT